This TCR beta chain was found in a study of OX40 agonist ivuxolimab in advanced cancers. The germline gives CDR1 ENHRY, CDR2 SYGVKD. This CDR3 contains 14 residues. Trimming cost V 4 bases and J 2 bases, with 11 bases left between them. Sequencing used immunoSEQ multiplex PCR; TCRdb keeps in-frame clones, though not all of them. The top ten hold about 0.63% of the sample, which has fewer than 75,000 clones, around 90% seen once. This clonotype was obtained from an adult with an advanced solid tumor such as melanoma, head and neck, liver or kidney cancer. The specimen comprised CD4+ or CD8+ T cells sorted from blood, sampled in a trial of the OX40 agonist ivuxolimab. The rearrangement links TRBV10-3 to TRBJ1-2, with a tentative D call TRBD1 (5 bases). The DNA for the CDR3 is TGTGCCATCAGTGGGGTGACAGCCAACTATGGCTACACCTTC. Amino acids: CAISGVTANYGYTF.